This T cell receptor (beta chain) was sequenced for a study of T cells after yellow fever vaccination. Study-wide results and caveats: Reappearing after the booster were most of the clones from primary vaccination (96% CD4, 85% to 90% CD8).

The CDR3 is 15 amino acids. Trimming removed 4 bases from V and 4 bases from J; junction bases left unmatched: 8. The germline gives CDR1 SGHTA, CDR2 FQGNSA. From the 5' RACE reads, TCRdb called clonotypes with MiXCR, one entry per CDR3 protein. The data show 450,000 to 550,000 distinct CDR3 sequences, with 20% to 25% seen just once and roughly a sixth held by the top ten. This clonotype was recorded a few times. Its target is unknown. The chain is built from TRBV7-2 and TRBJ1-2; TRBD1 matches 8 bases. Sequencing used PBMCs, obtained 21 days after the first yellow fever vaccination. The sequence came from a man younger than 35 who received the YFV17D yellow fever vaccine. The CDR3 nucleotides are TGTGCCAGCAGCTATAGGACAGGGCGGTCCTATGGCTACACCTTC. It is translated as CASSYRTGRSYGYTF. Variable domain in full (rest from reference TRBV7-2 and TRBJ1-2): GAGVSQSPSNKVTEKGKDVELRCDPISGHTALYWYRQSLGQGLEFLIYFQGNSAPDKSGLPSDRFSAERTGGSVSTLTIQRTQQEDSAVYLCASSYRTGRSYGYTFGSGTRLTVV.